Below, 10 T cell receptor beta chains from the same sample are listed, as sequenced in a study of low-dose radiotherapy and immunotherapy resistance in tumors. TRAV- and TRBV-specific primers, spanning alpha and beta chains, primed first-strand cDNA. The authors ran 20 PCR cycles to amplify TCRs with a constant-region primer and V-primer adapter. TCRdb reprocessed the reads via MiXCR and lists one record per CDR3 protein. This sample carries around 33,000 distinct CDR3 sequences, 45% to 50% of them seen once, and the ten largest clones take roughly 5.8%. Time point: after trial treatment. Sample treatment: LDRT plus nivolumab, ipilimumab, low-dose cyclophosphamide and aspirin (RACIN trial). This sample comprised PBMCs, obtained after low-dose radiotherapy plus immunotherapy. The source of these receptors is a male donor with gallbladder cancer.

Comment on this clonotype: This likely came from a read error, as a far larger clone is one base away. The J gene is TRBJ2-1, the V gene TRBV27, with TRBD2 as a possible D gene (5 bases). The V gene lost 3 bases and the J gene lost 10 bases, with 16 bases spanning the gap. The CDR3 loop spans 14 amino acids. Looked up from germline, CDR1 is MNHEY and CDR2 is SMNVEV (reference sequence). In DNA form, the CDR3 reads TGTGCCAGCAGTTTTAGTGGGAGCGCGGGCGAGCAGTTCTTC. Protein: CASSFSGSAGEQFF.

The rearrangement joins TRBV26 to TRBJ2-7; the DNA was not compared with TRBD1, the D call given in the table. TRBV26 is a known pseudogene. The length of the CDR3 is 16 residues. The CDR3 nucleotides read TGTGCCAGCAGCCCGGGACAGGTCGCAGCCTTCTACGAGCAGTACTTC. The encoded protein is CASSPGQVAAFYEQYF.

This clonotype was detected many times. The J gene is TRBJ2-7, the V gene TRBV27; D is unresolved. V was clipped by 5 bases and J by 3 bases, with 11 bases between them. There are 13 residues in the CDR3. Per germline, CDR1 MNHEY and CDR2 SMNVEV (reference sequence). CDR3 loop: CASSPSGGYEQYF. CDR3 nucleotide sequence: TGTGCCAGCAGTCCCTCGGGCGGCTACGAGCAGTACTTC.

This clonotype was observed a handful of times. V is TRBV30 and J is TRBJ2-1; D not resolved. V was trimmed by 0 bases and J by 9 bases, leaving 6 bases between them. Germline values: CDR1 GTSNPN, CDR2 SVGIG (reference sequence). The CDR3 length is 11 residues. CDR3 sequence (DNA): TGTGCCTGGAGTGTACGATTTGAGCAGTTCTTC. Amino acids: CAWSVRFEQFF.

The V and J genes are TRBV12-3 or TRBV12-4 and TRBJ2-7; TRBD2 is a possible D gene (6 bases). The assigned J gene may be wrong: the sequence end matches TRBJ2-1 better. CDR3 size: 16 residues. The CDR3 nucleotides are TGTGCCAGCAGCCTAAGGCGGCTAGCGCCCTACAATGAGCAGTTCTTC. This encodes CASSLRRLAPYNEQFF.

On this clonotype: A read error is the likely source, as a far larger clone sits one nucleotide away. CDR3 bases: TGTGCCAGCAGTTACGCAGGACAACTCGTGGGGGAGCAGTACTTC. Translated: CASSYAGQLVGEQYF. The rearrangement uses TRBV6-2 or TRBV6-3 and TRBJ2-7; D might be TRBD1 (5 bases). The germline CDR1 and CDR2 sequences are MNHEY and SVGEGT. The CDR3 has 15 residues. Trimming took off 2 bases at V and 7 bases at J, with 18 bases between the two ends.

Concerning this clonotype: A junction boundary mismatches the germline segment, possibly from a read error. V is TRBV5-1 and J is TRBJ2-7; D is uncertain. The CDR3 sequence is 12 residues long. The germline gives CDR1 SGHRS, CDR2 YFSETQ. This CDR3 reads CASSRWAYEEYF. The CDR3 DNA reads as TGTGCGAGCAGCCGCTGGGCCTACGAGGAGTACTTC. The full variable domain, completed using reference TRBV5-1 and TRBJ2-7, is KAGVTQTPRYLIKTRGQQVTLSCSPISGHRSVSWYQQTPGQGLQFLFEYFSETQRNKGNFPGRFSGRQFSNSRSEMNVSTLELGDSALYLCASSRWAYEEYFGPGTRLTVT.

The sample holds many counts of this clonotype. The chain links TRBV11-2 to TRBJ2-1, with D unclear. The CDR3 is 11 residues long. Germline V gene lookup returns CDR1 SGHAT and CDR2 FQNNGV. The V end was cut by 2 bases, the J end by 9 bases, with 5 bases between. The CDR3 is CASSLWGEQFF. As DNA, the CDR3 is TGTGCCAGCAGCTTATGGGGTGAGCAGTTCTTC.

This chain joins TRBV28 and TRBJ1-5; 8 bases are a match to TRBD1. V dropped 1 base and J dropped 3; count of bases not matched to a gene: 11. This CDR3 region has 18 residues. CDR1 and CDR2 (germline): MDHEN, SYDVKM. The CDR3 sequence: CASSLSEGRTGSNQPQHF. DNA of the CDR3: TGTGCCAGCAGTTTATCGGAGGGACGGACAGGGTCCAATCAGCCCCAGCATTTT.

V and J are TRBV5-1 and TRBJ1-1; D gene unclear. The CDR3 consists of 15 residues. Trimming shortened V by 0 bases and J by 0 bases, and 9 bases separated the two germline ends. Germline assignment: CDR1 SGHRS and CDR2 YFSETQ. The CDR3 sequence: CASSLAGIMNTEAFF. CDR3 sequence (DNA): TGCGCCAGCAGCTTGGCCGGGATTATGAACACTGAAGCTTTCTTT.